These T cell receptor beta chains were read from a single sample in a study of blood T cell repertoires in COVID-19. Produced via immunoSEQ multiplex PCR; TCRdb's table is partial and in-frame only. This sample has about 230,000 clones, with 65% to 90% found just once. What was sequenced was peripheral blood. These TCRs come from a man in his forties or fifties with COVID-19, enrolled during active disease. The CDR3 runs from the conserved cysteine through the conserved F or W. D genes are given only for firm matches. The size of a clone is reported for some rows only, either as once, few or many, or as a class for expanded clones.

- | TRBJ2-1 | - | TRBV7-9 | CASSRPRDEQFF | TGTGCCAGCAGCCGGCCCCGGGATGAGCAGTTCTTC
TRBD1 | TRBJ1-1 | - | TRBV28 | CASRTGGQLGTEAFF | TGTGCCAGCAGGACAGGGGGCCAGCTTGGGACTGAAGCTTTCTTT
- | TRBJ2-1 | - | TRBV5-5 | CASSRNTGSSTNEQFF | TGTGCCAGCAGCCGAAACACAGGGTCTTCCACCAATGAGCAGTTCTTC
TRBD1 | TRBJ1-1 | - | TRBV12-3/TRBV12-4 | CASGRQGWEAFF | TGTGCCAGCGGAAGACAGGGCTGGGAAGCTTTCTTT
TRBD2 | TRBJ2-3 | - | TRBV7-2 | CASSLVAGGPDTQYF | TGTGCCAGCAGCTTAGTAGCGGGGGGCCCAGATACGCAGTATTTT
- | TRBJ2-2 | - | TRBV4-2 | CASSQELAPGELFF | TGTGCCAGCAGCCAAGAGTTAGCCCCGGGGGAGCTGTTTTTT
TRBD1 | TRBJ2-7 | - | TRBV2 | CASRVQGAVSYEQYF | TGTGCCAGCAGGGTTCAGGGGGCAGTATCCTACGAGCAGTACTTC
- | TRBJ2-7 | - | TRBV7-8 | CASSLVLGEQYF | TGTGCCAGCAGCTTAGTACTCGGCGAGCAGTACTTC
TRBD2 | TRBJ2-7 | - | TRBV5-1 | CASRLAEGYEQYF | TGCGCCAGCAGACTAGCGGAGGGGTACGAGCAGTACTTC
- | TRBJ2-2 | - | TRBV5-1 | CASSPPDTNTGELFF | TGCGCCAGCAGCCCTCCGGACACGAACACCGGGGAGCTGTTTTTT
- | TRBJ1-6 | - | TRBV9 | CASSASDGGNSYNSPLHF | TGTGCCAGCAGCGCCTCGGATGGAGGCAACTCCTATAATTCACCCCTCCACTTT
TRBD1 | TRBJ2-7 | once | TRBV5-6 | CASSAGQVLFGQYF | TGTGCCAGCAGCGCGGGACAGGTCTTATTCGGGCAGTACTTC
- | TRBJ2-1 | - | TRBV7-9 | CASSPGEGTEQFF | TGTGCCAGCAGCCCGGGGGAAGGGACGGAGCAGTTCTTC
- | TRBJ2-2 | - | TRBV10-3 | CAITPYHRELETGELFF | TGTGCCATCACCCCGTATCACAGGGAGCTGGAGACCGGGGAGCTGTTTTTT
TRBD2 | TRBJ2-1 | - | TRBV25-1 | CASSGSTSEIYNEQFF | TGTGCCAGCAGTGGCTCCACTAGCGAAATATACAATGAGCAGTTCTTC
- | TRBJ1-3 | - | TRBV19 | CASSPPGGDGNTIYF | TGTGCCAGTAGTCCTCCGGGGGGCGATGGAAACACCATATATTTT
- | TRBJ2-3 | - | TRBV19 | CASSMGVGGTDTQYF | TGTGCCAGTAGTATGGGAGTTGGGGGGACAGATACGCAGTATTTT
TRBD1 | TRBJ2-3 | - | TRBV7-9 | CASNPGQGVSTDTQYF | TGTGCCAGCAATCCGGGACAGGGTGTATCCACAGATACGCAGTATTTT
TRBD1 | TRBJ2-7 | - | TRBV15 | CATSSAGTGAFYEQYF | TGTGCCACCAGCAGTGCCGGGACAGGGGCGTTCTACGAGCAGTACTTC
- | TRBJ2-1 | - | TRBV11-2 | CASSLVNSYDEQFF | TGTGCCAGCAGCTTAGTAAATTCCTACGATGAGCAGTTCTTC
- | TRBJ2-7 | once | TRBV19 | CASSAGHTYEQYF | TGTGCCAGTAGTGCTGGACATACCTACGAGCAGTACTTC
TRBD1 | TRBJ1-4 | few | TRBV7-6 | CASSLAGQGNEKLFF | TGTGCCAGCAGCTTAGCGGGACAGGGAAATGAAAAACTGTTTTTT
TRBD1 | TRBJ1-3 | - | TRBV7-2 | CASSMGQGALGNTIYF | TGTGCCAGCAGCATGGGACAGGGGGCGCTTGGAAACACCATATATTTT
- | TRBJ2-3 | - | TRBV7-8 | CASSFLRLVRPDTQYF | TGTGCCAGCAGCTTTCTTCGGCTAGTCAGACCAGATACGCAGTATTTT
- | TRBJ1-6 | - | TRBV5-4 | CASSLAQGSNSPLHF | TGTGCCAGCAGCTTGGCCCAGGGTTCGAATTCACCCCTCCACTTT
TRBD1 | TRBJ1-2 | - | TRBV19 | CASRDRDRNYGYTF | TGTGCCAGTAGGGACAGGGACAGAAACTATGGCTACACCTTC
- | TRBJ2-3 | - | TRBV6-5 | CASRLRGHSTDTQYF | TGTGCCAGCCGACTCCGGGGACATAGCACAGATACGCAGTATTTT
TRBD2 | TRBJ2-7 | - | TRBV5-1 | CASSLGLAGPYEQYF | TGCGCCAGCAGCTTGGGACTAGCGGGACCCTACGAGCAGTACTTC
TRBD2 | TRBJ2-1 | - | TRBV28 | CASSLRVAGVDEQFF | TGTGCCAGCAGTTTACGGGTAGCGGGGGTCGATGAGCAGTTCTTC
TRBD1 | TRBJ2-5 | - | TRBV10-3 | CAINRDSQETQYF | TGTGCCATCAACCGGGACAGCCAAGAGACCCAGTACTTC
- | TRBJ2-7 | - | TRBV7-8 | CASSLVTGRHSYEQYF | TGTGCCAGCAGCTTAGTTACAGGACGGCACTCCTACGAGCAGTACTTC
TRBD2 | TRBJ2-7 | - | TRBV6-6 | CASTFAGGYEQYF | TGTGCCAGCACTTTCGCGGGGGGCTACGAGCAGTACTTC
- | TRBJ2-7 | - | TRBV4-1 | CASSQDSQGPSSYEQYF | TGCGCCAGCAGCCAAGATTCCCAGGGGCCCTCCTCCTACGAGCAGTACTTC
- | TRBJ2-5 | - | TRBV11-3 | CASSLTGSQETQYF | TGTGCCAGCAGCTTGACAGGAAGCCAAGAGACCCAGTACTTC
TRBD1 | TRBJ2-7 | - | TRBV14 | CASSKHRGQSSYEQYF | TGTGCCAGCAGCAAACACAGGGGCCAAAGCTCCTACGAGCAGTACTTC
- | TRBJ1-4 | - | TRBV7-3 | CASSLLHSCRKLFF | TGTGCCAGCAGCTTACTGCACTCCTGTCGGAAACTGTTTTTT
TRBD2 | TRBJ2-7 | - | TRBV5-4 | CASSRLAGGPGEQYF | TGTGCCAGCAGCCGACTAGCGGGGGGCCCCGGGGAGCAGTACTTC
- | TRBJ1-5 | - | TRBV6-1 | CASSESGIGSQPQHF | TGTGCCAGCAGTGAAAGCGGGATAGGTAGTCAGCCCCAGCATTTT
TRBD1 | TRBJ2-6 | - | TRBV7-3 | CASSSGQARGANVLTF | TGTGCCAGCAGCTCCGGACAGGCTCGCGGGGCCAACGTCCTGACTTTC
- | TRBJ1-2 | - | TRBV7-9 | CASTSHLRDGYTF | TGTGCCAGCACCTCACACCTCAGGGATGGCTACACCTTC
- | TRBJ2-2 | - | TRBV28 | CASLRPGTNTGELFF | TGTGCCAGCCTCCGCCCCGGGACGAACACCGGGGAGCTGTTTTTT
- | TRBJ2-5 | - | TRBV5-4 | CASSSAYRQETQYF | TGTGCCAGCAGCTCCGCCTACCGACAAGAGACCCAGTACTTC
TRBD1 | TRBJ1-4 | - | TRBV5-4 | CASSGGQGAGSEKLFF | TGTGCCAGCAGCGGGGGACAGGGGGCCGGCTCGGAAAAACTGTTTTTT
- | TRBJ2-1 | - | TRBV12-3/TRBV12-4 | CASRPALNEQFF | TGTGCCAGCCGTCCCGCGCTCAATGAGCAGTTCTTC
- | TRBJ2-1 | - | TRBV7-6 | CASSFGLPGNEQFF | TGTGCCAGCAGCTTTGGTCTCCCGGGCAATGAGCAGTTCTTC
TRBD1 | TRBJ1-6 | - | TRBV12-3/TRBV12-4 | CASSLKGGSPLHF | TGTGCCAGCAGTTTAAAAGGGGGCTCACCCCTCCACTTT
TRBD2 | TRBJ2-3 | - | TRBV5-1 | CASSLGASGGRPSTDTQYF | TGCGCCAGCTCCCTGGGGGCTAGCGGGGGGCGGCCGTCCACAGATACGCAGTATTTT
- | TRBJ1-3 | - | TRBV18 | CASSPSGTSISGNTIYF | TGTGCCAGCTCACCGTCCGGGACAAGCATCTCTGGAAACACCATATATTTT
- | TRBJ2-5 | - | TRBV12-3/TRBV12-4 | CASSLDLRDQYF | TGTGCCAGCAGTTTAGATCTCAGGGACCAGTACTTC
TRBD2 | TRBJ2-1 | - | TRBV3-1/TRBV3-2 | CASSPSPRLAGGNEQFF | TGTGCCAGCAGCCCATCCCCCCGACTAGCGGGAGGCAATGAGCAGTTCTTC
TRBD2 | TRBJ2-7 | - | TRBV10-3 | CAISDASGRSHEQYF | TGTGCCATCAGCGATGCTAGCGGGAGGTCCCACGAGCAGTACTTC